The T cell receptor (beta chain) described here comes from a study of radiation and T cells in renal cell carcinoma. Germline assignment: CDR1 MNHNS and CDR2 SASEGT. The CDR3 is 11 residues long. Trimming stripped 7 bases from V and 7 bases from J, with 10 bases between. Time point of the sample: blood 4 weeks post-SBRT, at nephrectomy. Stated treatment: 15 Gy SBRT to primary tumor, nephrectomy 4 weeks later. Nephrectomy followed 15 Gy stereotactic body radiation by 4 weeks. Clear cell pathology was present in this patient's renal cell carcinoma. Points on this clone: Its specificity is not known.

TCRdb keeps only in-frame clones here, not all; method: immunoSEQ multiplex PCR. The sample yields approximately 150,000 clones, approximately 86% seen once. Study-wide results and caveats: In blood, top tumor clones expanded by 2 weeks, shrinking by 4.

The sequencing used blood, collected from a patient whose treatment included radiotherapy and nephrectomy. The receptor was isolated from a woman between 50 and 59 years old with renal cell carcinoma. This chain uses TRBV6-1 with TRBJ1-1; D remains unclear. Here the CDR3 reads CASTETGEAFF. In nucleotides, the CDR3 is TGTGCCAGCACCGAAACGGGTGAAGCTTTCTTT.